This T cell receptor (beta chain) was documented in a study of T cells in Graves' hyperthyroidism and ophthalmopathy. CDR1 and CDR2 from the germline V gene are MNHEY and SVGAGI. The CDR3 length is 15 residues. With 2 bases removed from V and 2 bases from J, the gap between germline ends came to 11 bases. RNA transcripts were the template for amplifying TCR beta CDR3 regions. The HTBI primer set was used in a first-round RT-PCR of the TCR CDR3. TCRdb reanalysed the multiplex PCR reads using MiXCR and keeps one entry per CDR3 protein. The sample lists 400,000 to 500,000 distinct CDR3 sequences; roughly 14% were seen once.

Sequenced: blood. The genes are TRBV6-5 and TRBJ2-3, with D possibly being TRBD1 (5 bases). The sequence was obtained from a man aged 18 to 29 with Graves' ophthalmopathy. The CDR3 spells CASSYLRTHTDTQYF. The CDR3 nucleotides are TGTGCCAGCAGTTACCTAAGGACACACACAGATACGCAGTATTTT.